This record covers a single T cell receptor (beta chain). These data are taken from a study of blood T cell repertoires in COVID-19. On the study more broadly: COVID-19 samples, acute and convalescent, were from the United States, Italy and Spain.

In the source study's methods: Reference gene primer amplification in the assay estimated nucleated cell counts. Libraries were prepared by immunoSEQ multiplex PCR; TCRdb keeps only in-frame clonotypes and omits some of them. D and trimming were read from the DNA, whereas the V and J calls and clone size are those reported in that table. In the table there are about 180,000 clones, 85% to 90% of which are singletons. The CDR3 consists of 15 residues. The J segment lost 1 base and the V segment lost 6 bases, leaving 5 bases of the junction unmatched. Germline CDR1 and CDR2: MDHEN and SYDVKM. This receptor was identified in a woman between 65 and 79 years old with COVID-19, enrolled during active disease. Material for sequencing was peripheral blood. The chain has TRBV28 and TRBJ1-5; TRBD1 agrees at 8 bases. This chain's CDR3 is CASRGTGLSNQPQHF. As DNA, the CDR3 is TGTGCCAGCAGAGGGACAGGACTAAGCAATCAGCCCCAGCATTTT.